Listed here are 22 T cell receptor beta chains from one sample, sequenced in a study of CD8+CD57+ T cells in acquired aplastic anemia. Genomic DNA was employed as the template in profiling TCR beta VDJ and CDR3. TCRdb re-derived calls from the reads in MiXCR, one entry per CDR3 protein. The sample carries more than 150,000 distinct CDR3 sequences, 40% to 55% recorded once. Sequencing involved patients with CD8+CD57+ cell expansion previously shown by flow cytometry. Material for sequencing was sorted CD4+, CD8+, or CD8+CD57+ T cells (not recorded which) from PBMCs. All receptors come from a human donor with aplastic anemia.

V gene TRBV24-1 combines with J gene TRBJ1-4; D remains unclear. The CDR3 spans 15 residues. Trimming removed 2 bases at V and 7 bases at J, with 13 bases between. Germline V gene data show CDR1 as KGHDR and CDR2 as SFDVKD. Here the CDR3 DNA reads TGTGCCACCAGTGATTCGAGGTTACGGGGTGAAAAACTGTTTTTT. Amino acid sequence: CATSDSRLRGEKLFF.

This clonotype is medium-sized in the sample. The genes are TRBV25-1 and TRBJ1-5; TRBD1 agrees at 10 bases. The CDR3 runs 16 residues. The J segment lost 1 base and the V segment lost 4 bases, leaving 4 bases of the junction unmatched. The germline V gene encodes CDR1 MGHDK and CDR2 SYGVNS. In DNA form, the CDR3 reads TGTGCCAGCAGTGGACAGGACAGGGGGAGCAATCAGCCCCAGCATTTT. This gives the protein CASSGQDRGSNQPQHF.

This clonotype appeared many times. The rearrangement links TRBV7-9 to TRBJ1-1; D not resolved. From germline, CDR1 is SEHNR and CDR2 FQNEAQ (reference sequence). This CDR3 is built from 11 residues. Trimming left V 10 bases short and J 1 base short, with 7 bases between. CDR3 sequence: CATVSNTEAFF. CDR3 nucleotide sequence: TGTGCCACGGTTTCGAACACTGAAGCTTTCTTT.

The chain links TRBV12-3 or TRBV12-4 to TRBJ2-2, with D maybe TRBD1 (5 bases). Deletions cut 5 bases from V and 4 bases from J, with 14 bases between. This CDR3 is 15 amino acids long. This CDR3 is CASSPKDIPTGELFF. In DNA, the CDR3 is TGTGCCAGCAGTCCGAAGGACATCCCCACCGGGGAGCTGTTTTTT.

The chain links TRBV2 to TRBJ2-5; a possible D gene is TRBD2 (5 bases). CDR1 and CDR2 from the germline V gene are SNHLY and FYNNEI. This CDR3 is built from 12 residues. V shed 8 bases and J shed 3 bases, with 10 bases lying between them. The CDR3 nucleotides read TGTGCCAGCGAAGGGCGGGAAGAGACCCAGTACTTC. It is translated as CASEGREETQYF.

The sample holds one count of this clonotype. The chain has TRBV20-1 and TRBJ2-5, with 9 bases matching TRBD2. The germline V gene has CDR1 DFQATT and CDR2 SNEGSKA (reference sequence). With V trimmed by 3 bases and J by 4 bases, 12 bases remained unmatched. The CDR3 runs 16 residues. This CDR3 is CSARPSVAGGGETQYF. CDR3 bases: TGCAGTGCTAGGCCCTCTGTGGCGGGAGGGGGAGAGACCCAGTACTTC.

The CDR3 loop reads CSVERADAYEQYV. DNA for the CDR3: TGCAGCGTTGAAAGGGCGGACGCCTACGAGCAGTACGTC. This chain joins TRBV29-1 and TRBJ2-7; no reliable D call. CDR1 and CDR2 (germline): SQVTM, ANQGSEA. Trimming took 2 bases from V and 2 from J, leaving 10 bases between them. The CDR3 is 13 residues long.

This clonotype was found many times. The genes are TRBV10-3 and TRBJ2-2, with D unresolved. The CDR3 is made up of 13 amino acids. Trimming removed 10 bases from V and 6 bases from J, with 15 bases in between. Germline V CDR1 and CDR2: ENHRY, SYGVKD. CDR3 in amino acids: CASSSSGAGELFF. The DNA of the CDR3 is TGTGCCAGCAGCTCATCTGGGGCCGGGGAGCTGTTTTTT.

Worth noting for this clonotype: The junction does not match germline at one end; this may be a read error. The gene calls are TRBV19 and TRBJ1-2; the D is unclear. Germline V gives CDR1 LNHDA, CDR2 SQIVND (reference sequence). The CDR3 runs to 13 residues. This CDR3 reads CASSIPAGYGHTF. The DNA for the CDR3 is TGTGCCAGTAGTATACCGGCAGGCTATGGCCACACCTTC.

V usage is TRBV18 and J usage is TRBJ1-6; 7 bases match TRBD1. Germline V gene lookup returns CDR1 KGHSH and CDR2 LQKENI. This CDR3 contains 14 residues. V lost 4 bases and J lost 7; bases outside the gene matches: 4. CDR3 loop: CASSRGRGNSPLHF. Here the CDR3 DNA reads TGTGCCAGCTCACGGGGCAGGGGGAATTCACCCCTCCACTTT.

The chain combines TRBV25-1 with TRBJ2-3; D possibly corresponds to TRBD1 (6 bases). Trimming cost V 1 base and J 1 base, with 15 bases left between them. The germline CDR1 and CDR2 sequences are MGHDK and SYGVNS. This CDR3 has 17 amino acids. CDR3 region: CASSELTPGVGTDTQYF. The DNA of the CDR3 is TGTGCCAGCAGTGAATTGACCCCAGGGGTCGGCACAGATACGCAGTATTTT.

There are many counts of this clonotype. The chain is built from TRBV19 and TRBJ1-1; tentatively, D is TRBD1 (6 bases). V was cut by 5 bases and J by 1 base, with 14 bases left in between. Germline assignment: CDR1 LNHDA and CDR2 SQIVND (reference sequence). CDR3 length: 15 amino acids. The CDR3 region has the DNA TGTGCCAGTAGTCTTACACAGGGAACGAACACTGAAGCTTTCTTT. The encoded protein is CASSLTQGTNTEAFF.

The V call is TRBV11-2, the J call TRBJ2-7; 14 bases map to TRBD2. This CDR3 contains 16 residues. With 6 bases clipped from V and 3 bases from J, the junction kept 7 bases outside the gene matches. Germline V gives CDR1 SGHAT, CDR2 FQNNGV. The CDR3 region has the DNA TGTGCCAGCAGTGGACTAGCGGGAGGTAATTACTACGAGCAGTACGTC. Protein: CASSGLAGGNYYEQYV.

Regarding this clonotype: The junction does not match germline at one end; this may be a read error. The V gene is TRBV7-7, the J gene TRBJ1-2; D gene ambiguous. CDR1 SSHAT and CDR2 FNYEAQ come from the germline V gene (reference sequence). The CDR3 runs 15 residues. The CDR3 loop reads CASSLDTRPIGGYTF. As DNA, the CDR3 is TGTGCTAGCAGCTTAGACACCCGACCCATCGGTGGCTACACCTTC.

The chain carries TRBV15 and TRBJ1-5; D perhaps matches TRBD1 (5 bases). TRBJ2-3 matches the DNA end more closely, so the J call is doubtful. CDR1 LNHNV and CDR2 YYDKDF come from the germline V gene (reference sequence). The CDR3 has 16 amino acids. DNA of the CDR3: TGTGCCACCAGCAGAGGCAGGGATGGTAGCAATCAGCCCCAGTATTTT. Its protein product is CATSRGRDGSNQPQYF.

The chain links TRBV10-3 to TRBJ2-7; tentatively, D is TRBD1 (7 bases). Germline V lookup: CDR1 ENHRY, CDR2 SYGVKD. V lost 0 bases and J 0 bases, leaving 12 bases between the germline ends. CDR3 length equals 16 residues. Here the CDR3 reads CAISESGQGGSYEQYF. In DNA form, the CDR3 reads TGTGCCATCAGTGAGTCTGGGCAGGGGGGCTCCTACGAGCAGTACTTC.

This clonotype was detected a few times. The chain links TRBV11-2 to TRBJ1-2; D is ambiguous. The CDR3 totals 16 residues. Between the trimmed V and J ends, which lost 4 bases and 6 bases, there was a span of 21 bases. The germline CDR1 and CDR2 sequences are SGHAT and FQNNGV. The chain's CDR3 is CASSSRDRKDRDGYTF. For the CDR3, the DNA is TGTGCCAGCAGCTCCCGGGATAGGAAGGATCGCGATGGCTACACCTTC.

This chain uses TRBV7-4 with TRBJ2-1; D is undetermined. The CDR3 is 14 residues long. V was pared by 4 bases and J by 2 bases, with 9 bases between. Germline CDR1 is SGHVT and CDR2 is SQSDAQ. The CDR3 loop is CASSSGRAYNEQFF. The CDR3 region has the DNA TGTGCCAGCAGCTCAGGTCGGGCCTACAATGAGCAGTTCTTC.

This clonotype was recorded many times. The V and J genes are TRBV20-1 and TRBJ1-2, with D maybe TRBD1 (6 bases). The V gene lost 5 bases and the J gene lost 4 bases, with 11 bases spanning the gap. The CDR3 has 12 amino acids. Germline V gives CDR1 DFQATT, CDR2 SNEGSKA (reference sequence). DNA of the CDR3: TGCAGTGCTCTACAGGGAGGCTATGGCTACACCTTC. It codes for CSALQGGYGYTF.

The chain couples TRBV20-1 to TRBJ2-5, with 8 bases matching TRBD1. The DNA end favors TRBJ2-7, so the J call may be wrong. The germline V gene has CDR1 DFQATT and CDR2 SNEGSKA (reference sequence). There are 13 residues in the CDR3. CDR3 DNA sequence: TGCAGTGCGTACGGACAGGGCACCTACGAGCAGTACTTC. Translated, it gives CSAYGQGTYEQYF.

In this sample, this clonotype turned up many times. V and J are TRBV5-1 and TRBJ2-7; TRBD2 aligns across 7 bases. V gave up 0 bases and J gave up 7 bases; unmatched junction bases: 4. The CDR3 runs 13 residues. Germline CDR1 reads SGHRS; CDR2 reads YFSETQ. The CDR3 bases are TGCGCCAGCAGCTTGGGACTAGCTGATGAGCAGTACGTC. Its protein is CASSLGLADEQYV.

The rearrangement uses TRBV7-9 and TRBJ2-7, with a tentative D call TRBD2 (5 bases). The CDR3 is 13 amino acids. The germline V gene encodes CDR1 SEHNR and CDR2 FQNEAQ (reference sequence). V lost 5 bases and J 3 bases, leaving 11 bases between the germline ends. The CDR3 loop is CASSRREVYEQYF. CDR3 coding DNA: TGTGCCAGCAGCCGCCGGGAAGTCTACGAGCAGTACTTC.